Detailed here is one T cell receptor beta chain. Antigen unknown. The data are from a study of OX40 agonist ivuxolimab in advanced cancers. About the research overall: Earlier treatment with anti-PD-1, anti-PD-L1 or anti-CTLA-4 was permitted, and under 50% had received some.

Profiling relied on immunoSEQ multiplex PCR, and the TCRdb table lists in-frame clones only, not all of them. Of tens of thousands of clones listed, about 90% are singletons. Study results and limitations: Relative to CD4+ cells, CD8+ T cells on average had more expanded clones.

Patients with autoimmune history or systemic immunosuppression were excluded. The V gene lost 7 bases and the J gene lost 3 bases, with 15 bases spanning the gap. In germline, CDR1 is SEHNR, CDR2 FQNEAQ (reference sequence). CDR3 length: 14 amino acids. V usage is TRBV7-9 and J usage is TRBJ1-1, with D tentatively TRBD1 (5 bases). This TCR was sampled from an adult with an advanced solid tumor such as melanoma, head and neck, liver or kidney cancer. Source: CD4+ or CD8+ T cells sorted from blood, taken in a trial of the OX40 agonist ivuxolimab. CDR3 sequence reads: CASTGWGSDTEAFF. The CDR3 DNA reads as TGTGCCAGCACCGGTTGGGGGAGTGACACTGAAGCTTTCTTT.